This T cell receptor (beta chain) derives from a study of blood T cells in healthy people across ages. Through a sample-barcoded 5' primer and a J-beta primer mix, a second PCR was run for 7 to 11 cycles. Any given sample supplied a minimum of 3 million CDR3-containing paired-end reads. TCRdb processed the 5' RACE reads anew with MiXCR; each CDR3 protein has one entry. Found here are 630,000 or so distinct CDR3 sequences, about 28% of them singletons; the top ten hold approximately 14%. Overall study findings and caveats: Comparison with aged donors showed that long-lived donors had more naive CD4+ cells and higher diversity.

This clonotype was seen a handful of times. Its specificity is unknown. This sequence originates from a woman over 75 in good health. Material: blood.

Here the CDR3 DNA reads TGTGCCAGCAGTGAACGGAGAGGGGGCAAAGCACCCCTCCACTTT. Translated, it gives CASSERRGGKAPLHF. The chain recombines TRBV6-1 with TRBJ1-6; TRBD1 aligns across 7 bases. Germline assignment: CDR1 MNHNS and CDR2 SASEGT. V lost 2 bases, J lost 11 bases, and 9 bases stayed unmatched. CDR3 length equals 15 residues.